The rows below give T cell receptor beta chains drawn from one sample of a study of somatic mutations in cytotoxic T cells in rheumatoid arthritis. The assay was immunoSEQ multiplex PCR, and TCRdb's table has in-frame clones only and misses some. The sample consists of around 24,000 clones, 82% of them appearing once. The sample taken for sequencing was CD8+ T cells sorted from blood. These receptors were collected from a man in his fifties in good health. CDR3s include the opening cysteine and the closing phenylalanine or tryptophan. The D gene is left open where the match is weak. Clone size is shown for a subset of rows, as once, few, many or a class of expanded clone.

v_gene	abundance	j_gene	d_gene	CDR3aa	CDR3nt
TRBV6-5	few	TRBJ1-1	NA	CASSYSSMNTEAFF	TGTGCCAGCAGTTACTCCTCGATGAACACTGAAGCTTTCTTT
TRBV13	NA	TRBJ2-3	NA	CASSFQATDTQYF	TGTGCCAGCAGCTTCCAAGCTACAGATACGCAGTATTTT
TRBV27	few	TRBJ2-1	NA	CASSLAGDEQFF	TGTGCCAGCAGTTTAGCTGGGGATGAGCAGTTCTTC
TRBV27	once	TRBJ2-1	NA	CASIRMNEQFF	TGTGCCAGCATTCGGATGAATGAGCAGTTCTTC
TRBV11-3	NA	TRBJ2-3	NA	CASSWDSYLNTDTQYF	TGTGCCAGCAGCTGGGACTCCTATTTAAACACAGATACGCAGTATTTT
TRBV2	NA	TRBJ2-1	NA	CATALLQGPYNEQFF	TGTGCCACCGCCCTCCTCCAGGGGCCCTACAATGAGCAGTTCTTC
TRBV6-5	NA	TRBJ2-7	NA	CASSLTGNEQYF	TGTGCCAGCAGCCTCACAGGGAACGAGCAGTACTTC
TRBV19	few	TRBJ2-3	TRBD2	CASSIGLAGDTQYF	TGTGCCAGTAGTATTGGACTAGCGGGTGATACGCAGTATTTT
TRBV19	NA	TRBJ2-7	TRBD2	CASSRPQLAGGIYEQYF	TGTGCCAGTAGTCGACCCCAACTAGCGGGAGGTATCTACGAGCAGTACTTC
TRBV6-5	once	TRBJ1-1	NA	CASSSPGFRETTEAFF	TGTGCCAGCAGTTCCCCGGGATTCCGGGAAACCACTGAAGCTTTCTTT
TRBV5-5	NA	TRBJ2-7	NA	CASSRGAEHYEQYF	TGTGCCAGCAGCCGCGGGGCGGAACACTACGAGCAGTACTTC
TRBV11-3	NA	TRBJ2-3	NA	CASGHRDFTDTQYF	TGTGCCAGCGGGCACCGGGACTTCACAGATACGCAGTATTTT
TRBV25-1	NA	TRBJ2-5	TRBD2	CASSEKLAGGPSGETQYF	TGTGCCAGCAGTGAAAAATTGGCGGGAGGGCCCTCGGGAGAGACCCAGTACTTC
TRBV9	few	TRBJ2-7	TRBD1	CASSVGAGGSSYEQYF	TGTGCCAGCAGCGTAGGGGCAGGGGGTTCCTCCTACGAGCAGTACTTC
TRBV11-2	NA	TRBJ2-1	TRBD2	CASSALAGSYNEQFF	TGTGCCAGCAGCGCTCTAGCGGGCTCCTACAATGAGCAGTTCTTC
TRBV19	NA	TRBJ2-7	TRBD2	CASSILAGGRYEQYF	TGTGCCAGTAGTATACTAGCGGGAGGACGCTACGAGCAGTACTTC
TRBV27	NA	TRBJ2-1	TRBD2	CASSFSGTYNEQFF	TGTGCCAGCAGTTTTAGCGGGACCTACAATGAGCAGTTCTTC
TRBV12-5	NA	TRBJ2-7	NA	CASGLRTRGGAASYEQYF	TGTGCTAGTGGTTTGCGGACCCGTGGGGGGGCCGCCTCCTACGAGCAGTACTTC
TRBV7-2	few	TRBJ2-7	NA	CASSPLVGSSYEQYF	TGTGCCAGCAGCCCCCTTGTAGGGAGCTCCTACGAGCAGTACTTC
TRBV4-1	few	TRBJ2-7	NA	CASSQDGRGRDEQYF	TGCGCCAGCAGCCAAGATGGGAGGGGGCGCGACGAGCAGTACTTC
TRBV9	few	TRBJ1-1	TRBD1	CASSVGTAMNTEAFF	TGTGCCAGCAGCGTCGGGACAGCGATGAACACTGAAGCTTTCTTT
TRBV25-1	NA	TRBJ1-1	NA	CASSAVTEAFF	TGTGCCAGCAGTGCAGTCACTGAAGCTTTCTTT